One sample yielded the 27 T cell receptor beta chains listed below, sequenced in a study of technical replicates of blood from a few donors. TCRdb keeps only in-frame clones here, not all; method: immunoSEQ multiplex PCR. In the table there are 82,000 or so clones, roughly 95% of which are singletons. The sequenced material came from T cells isolated from PBMCs. All receptors derive from a human donor in good health.

The V and J genes are TRBV7-3 and TRBJ2-2; 9 bases agree with TRBD1. CDR3 size: 15 residues. Looked up from germline, CDR1 is SGHTA and CDR2 is FQGTGA. J gave up 5 bases and V 3 bases, and 4 bases lay outside the gene matches. CDR3 nucleotides: TGTGCCAGCAGCTTTTCCGGGACAGGGACCGGGGAGCTGTTTTTT. Its translation is CASSFSGTGTGELFF.

This clone appeared once. The genes are TRBV9 and TRBJ1-5, with a weak D call TRBD1 (5 bases). V was trimmed by 5 bases and J by 4 bases, leaving 10 bases between them. This CDR3 contains 13 residues. Germline loops: CDR1 SGDLS, CDR2 YYNGEE. The DNA of the CDR3 is TGTGCCAGCAGTTATCGGGGGAATCAGCCCCAGCATTTT. Amino acid sequence: CASSYRGNQPQHF.

V usage is TRBV4-3 and J usage is TRBJ2-7; 9 bases align to TRBD1. CDR3 length: 16 amino acids. J gave up 4 bases and V 0 bases, and 7 bases lay outside the gene matches. Germline CDR1 is LGHNA and CDR2 is YSLEER. The chain's CDR3 is CASSQDVGTGIYEQYF. Written as DNA, the CDR3 is TGCGCCAGCAGCCAAGATGTAGGGACAGGGATTTACGAGCAGTACTTC.

The gene calls are TRBV9 and TRBJ1-1, with no clear D. CDR1 is SGDLS and CDR2 is YYNGEE in the germline V gene. The CDR3 totals 11 residues. V shed 3 bases and J shed 7 bases, with 7 bases lying between them. The CDR3 sequence is CASSAGYEAFF. CDR3 bases: TGTGCCAGCAGCGCCGGTTATGAAGCTTTCTTT.

The rearrangement joins TRBV6-5 to TRBJ1-3; no definite D call. The germline CDR1 and CDR2 sequences are MNHEY and SVGAGI. The CDR3 is made up of 13 amino acids. Trimming removed 6 bases from V and 0 bases from J, with 6 bases in between. CDR3 DNA sequence: TGTGCCAGCAGGGCTCACTCTGGAAACACCATATATTTT. It yields the protein CASRAHSGNTIYF.

V and J are TRBV13 and TRBJ2-4, with unresolved D. The CDR3 is made up of 14 amino acids. Germline CDR1 is PRHDT and CDR2 is FYEKMQ (reference sequence). Trimming shortened V by 0 bases and J by 1 base, and 4 bases separated the two germline ends. In nucleotides, the CDR3 is TGTGCCAGCAGCTTAGGGAGGGCCAAAAACATTCAGTACTTC. Protein: CASSLGRAKNIQYF.

This clone showed up just once. The J gene is TRBJ1-1, the V gene TRBV10-3; 8 bases align to TRBD1. This CDR3 is 13 amino acids long. Losses at the gene ends were 7 bases for V and 6 bases for J; bases not matched to a gene: 7. Looked up from germline, CDR1 is ENHRY and CDR2 is SYGVKD. The CDR3 nucleotides are TGTGCCATCATTAAAGACAGGGGATCTGAAGCTTTCTTT. Translation gives CAIIKDRGSEAFF.

This clone was recorded only once. The V gene is TRBV7-9, the J gene TRBJ1-2; TRBD1 matches 9 bases. The CDR3 consists of 14 residues. Trimming cost V 5 bases and J 5 bases; bases outside gene matches: 6. CDR1 SEHNR and CDR2 FQNEAQ come from the germline V gene (reference sequence). The DNA for the CDR3 is TGTGCCAGCAGCCTTGGGGGGACAGGGTATGGCTACACCTTC. It specifies CASSLGGTGYGYTF.

V and J are TRBV25-1 and TRBJ2-1, with 10 bases fitting TRBD2. The V gene end was trimmed by 6 bases and the J gene end by 3 bases; junction bases not matched to a gene: 5. This CDR3 is built from 15 residues. CDR1 and CDR2 (germline): MGHDK, SYGVNS. The CDR3 sequence: CASSRTSGYYNEQFF. CDR3 nucleotide sequence: TGTGCCAGCAGCCGGACTAGCGGATACTACAATGAGCAGTTCTTC.

V usage is TRBV5-1 and J usage is TRBJ1-1; 7 bases align to TRBD1. V trimming: 0 bases; J trimming: 2 bases; junction bases outside the gene matches: 4. Germline lookup yields CDR1 SGHRS and CDR2 YFSETQ. This CDR3 comprises 15 residues. CDR3 protein: CASSLGQGFNTEAFF. In nucleotides, the CDR3 is TGCGCCAGCAGCTTGGGACAGGGCTTTAACACTGAAGCTTTCTTT. The whole variable domain, filled in from reference TRBV5-1 and TRBJ1-1, reads KAGVTQTPRYLIKTRGQQVTLSCSPISGHRSVSWYQQTPGQGLQFLFEYFSETQRNKGNFPGRFSGRQFSNSRSEMNVSTLELGDSALYLCASSLGQGFNTEAFFGQGTRLTVV.

The J gene is TRBJ2-2, the V gene TRBV7-9; 10 nucleotides match TRBD2. Germline assignment: CDR1 SEHNR and CDR2 FQNEAQ (reference sequence). Germline trimming cut 1 base from V and 2 bases from J; bases unmatched to any gene: 4. This CDR3 comprises 17 residues. CDR3 nucleotide sequence: TGTGCCAGCAGCTTAGGAGCGGGAGGGCCTAACACCGGGGAGCTGTTTTTT. Its translation is CASSLGAGGPNTGELFF.

The chain uses TRBV5-4 and TRBJ2-7; 8 positions match TRBD2. The CDR3 runs to 12 residues. V lost 9 bases to trimming and J lost 5 bases; unmatched junction nucleotides: 7. Germline lookup yields CDR1 SGHNT and CDR2 YYREEE (reference sequence). The CDR3 DNA is TGTGCCATCTTGACAGCGGGGGACGAGCAGTACTTC. This codes for CAILTAGDEQYF. The full variable domain, its missing parts supplied by reference TRBV5-4 and TRBJ2-7, is ETGVTQSPTHLIKTRGQQVTLRCSSQSGHNTVSWYQQALGQGPQFIFQYYREEENGRGNFPPRFSGLQFPNYSSELNVNALELDDSALYLCAILTAGDEQYFGPGTRLTVT.

The J gene is TRBJ2-3, the V gene TRBV20-1; D is possibly TRBD1 (5 bases). Germline lookup yields CDR1 DFQATT and CDR2 SNEGSKA (reference sequence). This CDR3 has 11 residues. V gave up 2 bases and J gave up 6 bases, with 6 bases separating them. This chain's CDR3 is CSARKGDTQYF. The CDR3 nucleotides read TGCAGTGCTAGAAAGGGGGATACGCAGTATTTT.

This clone was observed a single time. The gene calls are TRBV18 and TRBJ1-1; maybe TRBD1 (6 bases). Per the germline V gene, CDR1 is KGHSH and CDR2 is LQKENI. Trimming cost V 3 bases and J 1 base, with 9 bases left between them. The CDR3 runs 14 residues. The CDR3 spells CASSPVQGNTEAFF. CDR3 in DNA: TGTGCCAGCTCACCGGTACAGGGGAACACTGAAGCTTTCTTT.

The CDR3 region has the DNA TGTGCCAGCTCGCTCATCAGAATCGCAACTAATGAAAAACTGTTTTTT. Its translation: CASSLIRIATNEKLFF. The chain links TRBV18 to TRBJ1-4; D not certain. The CDR3 has 16 amino acids. Germline V gene sequence: CDR1 KGHSH, CDR2 LQKENI. V dropped 6 bases and J dropped 0 bases, with 14 bases sitting between them.

The CDR3 nucleotides read TGTGCCAGCAGCGTACAGGACCTAGGCAATGGCTACACCTTC. It is translated as CASSVQDLGNGYTF. The chain combines TRBV7-3 with TRBJ1-2; possibly TRBD1 for D (5 bases). Germline CDR1 SGHTA, CDR2 FQGTGA. Trimming took off 5 bases at V and 6 bases at J, with 16 bases between the two ends. The CDR3 loop spans 14 amino acids.

The J gene is TRBJ1-1, the V gene TRBV6-5; TRBD1 matches at 8 bases. There are 14 residues in the CDR3. V lost 6 bases and J lost 7; bases outside the gene matches: 10. Germline assignment: CDR1 MNHEY and CDR2 SVGAGI. The CDR3 coding sequence is TGTGCCAGCAGCCGTCCCTGGACAGGGTATGAAGCTTTCTTT. As protein: CASSRPWTGYEAFF.

The chain joins TRBV7-6 to TRBJ2-7; 9 bases are shared with TRBD2. J was trimmed by 5 bases and V by 9 bases; bases with no gene match: 8. This CDR3 is built from 13 residues. The germline CDR1 and CDR2 sequences are SGHVS and FNYEAQ. CDR3 loop: CASRNSGSDEQYF. The CDR3 DNA follows: TGTGCCAGTCGGAATAGCGGGAGCGACGAGCAGTACTTC.

The genes are TRBV27 and TRBJ2-1; the D is unclear. Trimming shortened V by 5 bases and J by 9 bases, and 11 bases separated the two germline ends. In germline, CDR1 is MNHEY, CDR2 SMNVEV (reference sequence). This CDR3 has 12 residues. The CDR3 protein is CASSTPPGEQFF. The DNA for the CDR3 is TGTGCCAGCAGTACACCGCCGGGTGAGCAGTTCTTC.

The J gene is TRBJ2-3, the V gene TRBV5-1; possibly TRBD2 for D (5 bases). The V and J ends lost 0 bases and 3 bases respectively, with 11 bases between them. Germline CDR1 and CDR2: SGHRS and YFSETQ. The CDR3 is made up of 15 amino acids. This CDR3 is CASSLDGVRTDTQYF. In DNA, the CDR3 is TGCGCCAGCAGCTTGGACGGGGTGAGGACAGATACGCAGTATTTT.

The rearrangement uses TRBV6-5 and TRBJ1-1; 9 bases are shared with TRBD1. With V trimmed by 5 bases and J by 3 bases, 7 bases remained unmatched. This CDR3 is 15 amino acids long. CDR1 and CDR2 (germline): MNHEY, SVGAGI. CDR3 region: CASSRLQGADTEAFF. The CDR3 DNA is TGTGCCAGCAGTCGCTTACAGGGGGCCGACACTGAAGCTTTCTTT.

This chain uses TRBV4-2 with TRBJ2-2; TRBD1 is a possible D gene (6 bases). The CDR3 is 17 amino acids. The germline V and J ends were trimmed by 0 bases and 6 bases, with 17 bases remaining between them. Per the germline V gene, CDR1 is LGHNA and CDR2 is YNFKEQ. CDR3 DNA: TGTGCCAGCAGCCAAGATACGCAGGGGCTAGGAGCCGGGGAGCTGTTTTTT. This translates into CASSQDTQGLGAGELFF.

The chain employs TRBV13 and TRBJ2-7; 14 bases are shared with TRBD2. The germline V gene has CDR1 PRHDT and CDR2 FYEKMQ (reference sequence). V shed 5 bases, J shed 4 bases, and the junction held 4 bases outside the gene matches. The CDR3 has 15 residues. Written as DNA, the CDR3 is TGTGCCAGCAGCCCTGGGACTAGCGGGAGATACGAGCAGTACTTC. Translated: CASSPGTSGRYEQYF.

V and J are TRBV2 and TRBJ1-5; weak D call: TRBD1 (5 bases). CDR1 SNHLY and CDR2 FYNNEI come from the germline V gene. V gave up 6 bases and J gave up 0 bases, with 9 bases separating them. The CDR3 has 14 residues. The DNA for the CDR3 is TGTGCCAGCAGGACAGCGTATAGCAATCAGCCCCAGCATTTT. It yields the protein CASRTAYSNQPQHF.

The chain carries TRBV5-1 and TRBJ2-7, with 9 positions matching TRBD1. This CDR3 is built from 16 residues. Trimming took 3 bases from V and 5 from J; bases not matched to a gene: 12. Germline V lookup: CDR1 SGHRS, CDR2 YFSETQ. In nucleotides, the CDR3 is TGCGCCAGCAGCTGGAAACCGGGACAGGGAGAGAACGAGCAGTACTTC. Translated: CASSWKPGQGENEQYF. The entire variable domain, with the rest obtained from reference TRBV5-1 and TRBJ2-7, is as follows: KAGVTQTPRYLIKTRGQQVTLSCSPISGHRSVSWYQQTPGQGLQFLFEYFSETQRNKGNFPGRFSGRQFSNSRSEMNVSTLELGDSALYLCASSWKPGQGENEQYFGPGTRLTVT.

The rearrangement links TRBV30 to TRBJ2-7; TRBD2 matches 8 bases. Germline values: CDR1 GTSNPN, CDR2 SVGIG (reference sequence). V dropped 5 bases and J dropped 3; count of bases not matched to a gene: 9. CDR3 length: 14 amino acids. CDR3 DNA: TGTGCCTGGTCGTCGGGACTAGTAGGCTACGAGCAGTACTTC. Its protein is CAWSSGLVGYEQYF. Combining the CDR3 with reference TRBV30 and TRBJ2-7 gives the whole variable domain SQTIHQWPATLVQPVGSPLSLECTVEGTSNPNLYWYRQAAGRGLQLLFYSVGIGQISSEVPQNLSASRPQDRQFILSSKKLLLSDSGFYLCAWSSGLVGYEQYFGPGTRLTVT.

This chain uses TRBV9 with TRBJ2-1, with 7 nucleotides matching TRBD2. Germline loops: CDR1 SGDLS, CDR2 YYNGEE. This CDR3 is built from 15 residues. V dropped 0 bases and J dropped 9; count of bases not matched to a gene: 9. The CDR3 is CASSVGGSNAGEQFF. DNA for the CDR3: TGTGCCAGCAGCGTAGGCGGGAGTAACGCGGGTGAGCAGTTCTTC.